This entry is about one TCR beta chain. These data are taken from a study of technical replicates of blood from a handful of donors. The CDR3 has 14 amino acids. Using immunoSEQ multiplex PCR, the repertoire was profiled, and TCRdb retains in-frame clones only, with some absent. The table has around 68,000 clones, roughly 97% seen once; the top ten hold about 0.28%. The clonotype comes from a human donor in good health. The sample taken for sequencing was T cells isolated from PBMCs. The V call is TRBV21-1, the J call TRBJ1-1; the table's D call, TRBD1, was not checked against the DNA. TRBV21-1 is flagged as a pseudogene. CDR3 protein: CASSKGPQNTEAFF. DNA of the CDR3: TGTGCCAGCAGCAAAGGGCCACAAAACACTGAAGCTTTCTTT.